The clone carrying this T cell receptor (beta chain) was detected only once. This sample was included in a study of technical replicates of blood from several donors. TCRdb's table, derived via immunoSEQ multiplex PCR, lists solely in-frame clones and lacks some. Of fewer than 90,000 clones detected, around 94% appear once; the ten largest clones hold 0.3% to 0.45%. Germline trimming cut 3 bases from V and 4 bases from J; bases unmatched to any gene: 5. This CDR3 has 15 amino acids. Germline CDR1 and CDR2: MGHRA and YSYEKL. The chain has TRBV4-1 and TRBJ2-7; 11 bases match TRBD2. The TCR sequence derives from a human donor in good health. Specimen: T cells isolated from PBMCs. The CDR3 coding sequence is TGCGCCAGCAGCCACCCGGGACTAGCGGATTACGAGCAGTACTTC. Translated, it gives CASSHPGLADYEQYF.